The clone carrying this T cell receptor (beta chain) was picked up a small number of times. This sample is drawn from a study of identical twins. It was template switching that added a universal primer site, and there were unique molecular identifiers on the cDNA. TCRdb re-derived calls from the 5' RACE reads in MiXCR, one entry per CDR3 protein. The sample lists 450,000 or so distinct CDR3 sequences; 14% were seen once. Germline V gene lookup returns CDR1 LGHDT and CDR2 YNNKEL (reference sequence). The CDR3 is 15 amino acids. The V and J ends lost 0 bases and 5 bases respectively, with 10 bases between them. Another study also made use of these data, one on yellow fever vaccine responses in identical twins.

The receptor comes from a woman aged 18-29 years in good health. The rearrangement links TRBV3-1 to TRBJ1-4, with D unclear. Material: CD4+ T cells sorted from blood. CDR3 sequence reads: CASSQEAAVNEKLFF. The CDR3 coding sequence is TGTGCCAGCAGCCAAGAGGCGGCAGTGAATGAAAAACTGTTTTTT.